This TCR beta chain was profiled in a study of T cell responses to AZD1222 COVID-19 vaccine. Points on this clone: Its antigen remains unknown.

Assay used: immunoSEQ multiplex PCR; TCRdb lists only in-frame clones, some missing. Of about 110,000 clones listed, 90% to 95% were seen once; the top ten hold about 2.2%. Study-level points and caveats: Two AZD1222 administrations were followed by greater Spike-specific TCR breadth and depth.

The receptor was derived from an adult in good health. Specimen: peripheral blood, collected on day 0 of AZD1222 vaccination.

The CDR3 reads CAWTAGFGNTIYF. The CDR3 nucleotides read TGTGCCTGGACAGCGGGCTTTGGAAACACCATATATTTT. The chain couples TRBV30 to TRBJ1-3; no firm D call. Germline V lookup: CDR1 GTSNPN, CDR2 SVGIG (reference sequence). Between the trimmed V and J ends, which lost 4 bases and 3 bases, there was a span of 10 bases. The CDR3 has 13 residues.